The T cell receptor beta chain under discussion was sequenced for a study of shared clonotypes between healthy human individuals. Study conclusions and caveats: The generation probabilities recorded for non-shared clonotypes fell below those of clonotypes shared by all four donors. Clonotypes that were shared across four donors made up approximately 5.1% of naive CD4 clonotypes.

Every donor was a Caucasian adult from Nashville, Tennessee. Replicate PCRs from sorted subsets contained about 200 ng DNA, which is 31,000 or so T cell genomes. The repertoire was sequenced with immunoSEQ multiplex PCR; TCRdb's copy has only in-frame clones and lacks some. The sample shows roughly 1,000,000 clones, about four fifths of them seen only once. The germline V gene encodes CDR1 SEHNR and CDR2 FQNEAQ (reference sequence). With 4 bases removed from V and 6 bases from J, the gap between germline ends came to 12 bases. The CDR3 loop spans 14 amino acids. There are a few counts of this clone. The antigen is not known. The sample carries other DNA sequences with the same CDR3.

The clonotype originates from a man aged 18 to 29 in good health. Some clones in this sample may be carry-over from other donors' samples. The V call is TRBV7-9, the J call TRBJ1-4; D gene ambiguous. Sequences were obtained from memory CD4+ T cells from PBMCs. Subset described: CD45RA-negative fraction. CDR3 coding DNA: TGTGCCAGCAGCTCTAATACCGGAGATGAAAAACTGTTTTTT. Translating gives CASSSNTGDEKLFF.